The T cell receptor (beta chain) described here comes from a study of blood T cell repertoires in COVID-19. Across the whole study: Samples of COVID-19 (acute and convalescent) were obtained from the United States, Italy and Spain.

CDR1 SGHNT and CDR2 YYREEE come from the germline V gene (reference sequence). The CDR3 spans 14 residues. V lost 0 bases to trimming and J lost 5 bases, with 10 bases between them. How the authors handled the data: Nucleated cell counts were estimated from reference gene primer amplification. TCRdb keeps only in-frame clones here, not all; method: immunoSEQ multiplex PCR. Clonal size and the V and J genes are those of that table, whereas D and trimming came from the DNA. The sample contains approximately 220,000 clones, approximately 91% of which appear only once. This clone was detected a few times.

The chain has TRBV5-4 and TRBJ2-3, with a tentative D call TRBD2 (6 bases). This receptor was identified in a middle-aged man with acute or convalescent COVID-19. Sequencing used peripheral blood. The DNA of the CDR3 is TGTGCCAGCAGCTTGGCTAGCGCGGGAGATACGCAGTATTTT. Protein product: CASSLASAGDTQYF.